This T cell receptor (beta chain) was sequenced for a study of T cell repertoires in cytomegalovirus infection. At the level of the study: Based on public TCR beta signatures, there were indications of CMV infection and of a matching HLA type.

TCRdb analysed the reads with MiXCR anew, one entry per CDR3 protein. The sample lists some 160,000 distinct CDR3 sequences; 15% to 20% were seen once. In the case of this clonotype: What it binds is unknown.

General study points: The ex vivo response was dominated by HLA-C-restricted CMV-specific TCR beta clonotypes. People with CMV and the relevant HLA were identified by cumulative public TCR beta family frequency.

The receptor was isolated from a human donor in good health (CMV status not recorded). Some clones in this sample may be carry-over from other donors' samples. Sequencing was carried out using CD8+ T cells from PBMCs.

The CDR3 sequence is CASSYRGMEQFF. The CDR3 bases are TGTGCCAGCAGTTATAGGGGGATGGAGCAGTTCTTC. The chain uses TRBV6-2 or TRBV6-3 and TRBJ2-1; tentatively, D is TRBD1 (6 bases). V was clipped by 3 bases and J by 10 bases, with 10 bases between them. Looked up from germline, CDR1 is MNHEY and CDR2 is SVGEGT. This CDR3 has 12 amino acids.